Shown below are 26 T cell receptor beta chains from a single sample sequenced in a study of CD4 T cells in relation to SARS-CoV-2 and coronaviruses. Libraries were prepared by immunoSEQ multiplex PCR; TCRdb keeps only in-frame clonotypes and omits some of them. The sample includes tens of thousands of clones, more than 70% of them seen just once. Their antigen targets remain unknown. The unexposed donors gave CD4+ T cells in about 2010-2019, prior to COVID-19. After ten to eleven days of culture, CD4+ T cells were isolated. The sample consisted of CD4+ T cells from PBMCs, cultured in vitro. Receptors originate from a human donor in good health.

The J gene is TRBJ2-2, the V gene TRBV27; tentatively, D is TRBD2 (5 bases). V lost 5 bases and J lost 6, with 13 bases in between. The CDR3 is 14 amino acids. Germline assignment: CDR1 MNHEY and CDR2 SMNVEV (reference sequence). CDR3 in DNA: TGTGCCAGCAGTAAGACTACCTCCGCCGGGGAGCTGTTTTTT. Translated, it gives CASSKTTSAGELFF.

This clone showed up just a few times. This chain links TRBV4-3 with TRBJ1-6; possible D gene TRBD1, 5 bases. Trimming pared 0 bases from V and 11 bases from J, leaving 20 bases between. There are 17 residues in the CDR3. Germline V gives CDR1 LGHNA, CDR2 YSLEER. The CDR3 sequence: CASSQEIFDSGVTPLHF. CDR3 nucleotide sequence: TGCGCCAGCAGCCAAGAAATTTTCGACAGCGGGGTGACACCCCTCCACTTT.

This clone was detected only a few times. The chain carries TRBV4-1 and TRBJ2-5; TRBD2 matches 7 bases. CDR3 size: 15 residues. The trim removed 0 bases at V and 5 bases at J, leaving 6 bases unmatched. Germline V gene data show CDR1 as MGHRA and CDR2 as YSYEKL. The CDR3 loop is CASSQDRDYRETQYF. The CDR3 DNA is TGCGCCAGCAGCCAAGATCGGGACTATCGGGAGACCCAGTACTTC.

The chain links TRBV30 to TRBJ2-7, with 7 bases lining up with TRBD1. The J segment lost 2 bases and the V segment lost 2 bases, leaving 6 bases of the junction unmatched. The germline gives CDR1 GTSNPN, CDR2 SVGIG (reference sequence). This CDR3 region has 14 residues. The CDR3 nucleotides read TGTGCCTGGAGTCTCGGGACAGCAACCTACGAGCAGTACTTC. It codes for CAWSLGTATYEQYF.

CDR3 bases: TGCGCCAGCAGCCAAGCCCCCCAGGGGGCGAACACCGGGGAGCTGTTTTTT. Residues: CASSQAPQGANTGELFF. This rearrangement joins TRBV4-3 to TRBJ2-2; TRBD1 aligns across 7 bases. This CDR3 spans 17 amino acids. V lost 1 base and J lost 0; bases outside the gene matches: 5. Per the germline V gene, CDR1 is LGHNA and CDR2 is YSLEER.

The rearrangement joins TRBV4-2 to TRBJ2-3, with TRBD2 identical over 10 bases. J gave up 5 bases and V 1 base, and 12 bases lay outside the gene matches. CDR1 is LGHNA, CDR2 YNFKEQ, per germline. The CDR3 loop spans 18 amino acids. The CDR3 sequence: CASSQVPLAGVGLDTQYF. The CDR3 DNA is TGTGCCAGCAGCCAAGTCCCCCTAGCGGGAGTCGGACTAGATACGCAGTATTTT.

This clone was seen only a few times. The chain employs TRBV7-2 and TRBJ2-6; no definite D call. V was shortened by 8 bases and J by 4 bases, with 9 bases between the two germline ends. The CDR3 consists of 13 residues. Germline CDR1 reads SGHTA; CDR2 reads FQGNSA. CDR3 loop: CASLSGGANVLTF. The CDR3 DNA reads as TGTGCCAGCCTCTCGGGCGGGGCCAACGTCCTGACTTTC.

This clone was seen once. The CDR3, as DNA: TGTGCCAGCAGTTCCGACCCGAATCTAGGAGCCGGCACAGATACGCAGTATTTT. This sequence encodes CASSSDPNLGAGTDTQYF. The rearrangement joins TRBV6-2 or TRBV6-3 to TRBJ2-3; D is ambiguous. V lost 4 bases and J 1 base, leaving 21 bases between the germline ends. The germline V gene encodes CDR1 MNHEY and CDR2 SVGEGT. The CDR3 extends over 18 amino acids.

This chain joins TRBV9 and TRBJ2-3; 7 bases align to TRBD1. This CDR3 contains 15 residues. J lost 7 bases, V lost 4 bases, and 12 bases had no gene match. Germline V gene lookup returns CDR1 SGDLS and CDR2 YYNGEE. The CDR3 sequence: CASSPRDSRVNTQYF. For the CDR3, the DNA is TGTGCCAGCAGCCCCCGGGACAGTAGAGTAAATACGCAGTATTTT.

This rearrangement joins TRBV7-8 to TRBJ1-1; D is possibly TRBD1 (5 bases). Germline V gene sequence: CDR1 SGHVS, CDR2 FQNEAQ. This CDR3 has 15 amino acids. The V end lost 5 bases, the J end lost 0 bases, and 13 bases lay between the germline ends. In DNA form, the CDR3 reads TGTGCCAGCAGCCCGACCGGGACGGTGAACACTGAAGCTTTCTTT. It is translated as CASSPTGTVNTEAFF.

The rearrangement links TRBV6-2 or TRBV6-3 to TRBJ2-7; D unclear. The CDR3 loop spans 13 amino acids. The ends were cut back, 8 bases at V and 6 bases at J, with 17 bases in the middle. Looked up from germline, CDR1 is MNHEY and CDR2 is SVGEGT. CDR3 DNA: TGTGCCAGCGGTTTACTACAATGGGGCGAGCAGTACTTC. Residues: CASGLLQWGEQYF.

The CDR3: CASRGEWSEETQYF. The CDR3 nucleotides read TGTGCCAGCAGGGGGGAGTGGAGTGAGGAGACCCAGTACTTC. The J gene is TRBJ2-5, the V gene TRBV2; either TRBD1 or TRBD2 may fit D (5 bases each). CDR1 and CDR2 from the germline V gene are SNHLY and FYNNEI. The CDR3 covers 14 residues. Trimming cost V 6 bases and J 5 bases, with 16 bases left between them.

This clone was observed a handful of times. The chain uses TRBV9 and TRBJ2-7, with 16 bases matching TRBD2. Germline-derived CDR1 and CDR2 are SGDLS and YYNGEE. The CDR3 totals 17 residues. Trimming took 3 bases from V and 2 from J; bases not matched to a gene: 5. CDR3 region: CASSAGLAGGPTYEQYF. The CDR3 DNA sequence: TGTGCCAGCAGCGCGGGACTAGCGGGGGGGCCGACCTACGAGCAGTACTTC.

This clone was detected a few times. The chain's CDR3 is CASSPNRGPDTQYF. In DNA, the CDR3 is TGCGCCAGCAGCCCCAACAGGGGCCCAGATACGCAGTATTTT. The chain joins TRBV5-1 to TRBJ2-3; 7 positions agree with TRBD1. The length of the CDR3 is 14 residues. Germline trimming cut 4 bases from V and 4 bases from J; bases unmatched to any gene: 6. Germline V gene lookup returns CDR1 SGHRS and CDR2 YFSETQ.

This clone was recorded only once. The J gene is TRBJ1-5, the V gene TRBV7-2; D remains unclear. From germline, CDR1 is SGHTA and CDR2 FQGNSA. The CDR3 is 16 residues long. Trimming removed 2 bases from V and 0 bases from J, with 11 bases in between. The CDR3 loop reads CASSLWAANSNQPQHF. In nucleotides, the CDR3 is TGTGCCAGCAGCTTATGGGCAGCCAATAGCAATCAGCCCCAGCATTTT.

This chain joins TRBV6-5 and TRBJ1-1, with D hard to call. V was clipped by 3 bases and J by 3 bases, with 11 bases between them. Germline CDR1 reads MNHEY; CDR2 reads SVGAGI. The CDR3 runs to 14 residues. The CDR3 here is CASSYSGRDTEAFF. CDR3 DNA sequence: TGTGCCAGCAGTTATTCCGGGAGGGACACTGAAGCTTTCTTT.

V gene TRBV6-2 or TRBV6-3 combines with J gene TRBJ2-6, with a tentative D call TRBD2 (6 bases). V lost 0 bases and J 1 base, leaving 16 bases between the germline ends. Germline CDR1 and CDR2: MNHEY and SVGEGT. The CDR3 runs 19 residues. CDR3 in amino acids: CASSYSRLASFSGANVLTF. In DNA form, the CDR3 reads TGTGCCAGCAGTTACTCGAGGCTAGCGTCTTTTTCTGGGGCCAACGTCCTGACTTTC.

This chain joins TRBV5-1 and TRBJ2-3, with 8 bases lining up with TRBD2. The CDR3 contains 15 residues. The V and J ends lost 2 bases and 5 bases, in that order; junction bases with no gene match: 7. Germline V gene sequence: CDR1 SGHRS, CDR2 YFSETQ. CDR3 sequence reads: CASSFTSGVGDTQYF. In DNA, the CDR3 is TGCGCCAGCAGCTTCACTAGCGGAGTGGGAGATACGCAGTATTTT. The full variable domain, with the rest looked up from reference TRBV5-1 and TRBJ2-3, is KAGVTQTPRYLIKTRGQQVTLSCSPISGHRSVSWYQQTPGQGLQFLFEYFSETQRNKGNFPGRFSGRQFSNSRSEMNVSTLELGDSALYLCASSFTSGVGDTQYFGPGTRLTVL.

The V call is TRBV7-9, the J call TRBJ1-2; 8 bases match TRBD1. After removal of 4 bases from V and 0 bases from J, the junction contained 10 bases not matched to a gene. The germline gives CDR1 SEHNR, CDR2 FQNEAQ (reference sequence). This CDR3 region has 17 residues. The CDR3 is CASSSRGTGSTNYGYTF. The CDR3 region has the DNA TGTGCCAGCAGCTCGCGTGGGACAGGATCGACTAACTATGGCTACACCTTC.

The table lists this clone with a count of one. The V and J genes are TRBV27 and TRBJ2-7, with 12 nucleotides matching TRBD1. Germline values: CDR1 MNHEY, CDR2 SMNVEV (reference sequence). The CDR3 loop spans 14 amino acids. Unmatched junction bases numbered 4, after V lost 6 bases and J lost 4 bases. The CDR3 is CASSRDRGPYEQYF. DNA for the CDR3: TGTGCCAGCAGCCGGGACAGGGGGCCATACGAGCAGTACTTC.

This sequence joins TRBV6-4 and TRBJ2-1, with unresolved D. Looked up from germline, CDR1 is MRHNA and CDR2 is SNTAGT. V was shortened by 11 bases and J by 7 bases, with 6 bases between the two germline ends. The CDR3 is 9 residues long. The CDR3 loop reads CACLNEQFF. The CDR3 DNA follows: TGTGCCTGCTTAAATGAGCAGTTCTTC.

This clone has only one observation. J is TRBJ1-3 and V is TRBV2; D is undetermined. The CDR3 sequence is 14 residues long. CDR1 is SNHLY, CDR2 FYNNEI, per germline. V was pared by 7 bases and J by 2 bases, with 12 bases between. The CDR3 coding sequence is TGTGCCAGCATTCGGATCCAGCCTGGAAACACCATATATTTT. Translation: CASIRIQPGNTIYF.

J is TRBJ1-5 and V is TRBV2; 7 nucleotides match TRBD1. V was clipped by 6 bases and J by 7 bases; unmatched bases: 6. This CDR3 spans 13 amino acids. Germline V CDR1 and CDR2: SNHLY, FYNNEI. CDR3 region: CASSARGDQPQHF. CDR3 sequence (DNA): TGTGCCAGCAGCGCCAGGGGGGACCAGCCCCAGCATTTT.

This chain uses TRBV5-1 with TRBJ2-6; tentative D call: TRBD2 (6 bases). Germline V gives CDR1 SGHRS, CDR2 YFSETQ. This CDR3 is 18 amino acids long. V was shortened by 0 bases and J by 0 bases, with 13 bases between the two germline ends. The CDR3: CASSLVGGRNSGANVLTF. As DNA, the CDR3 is TGCGCCAGCAGCTTGGTGGGGGGTAGGAACTCTGGGGCCAACGTCCTGACTTTC.

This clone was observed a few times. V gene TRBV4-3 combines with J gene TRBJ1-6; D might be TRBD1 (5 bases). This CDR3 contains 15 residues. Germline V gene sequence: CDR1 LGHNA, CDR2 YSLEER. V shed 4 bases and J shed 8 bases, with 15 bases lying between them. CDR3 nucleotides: TGCGCCAGCAGCCTAACCACAGGATTAGATTCACCCCTCCACTTT. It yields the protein CASSLTTGLDSPLHF.

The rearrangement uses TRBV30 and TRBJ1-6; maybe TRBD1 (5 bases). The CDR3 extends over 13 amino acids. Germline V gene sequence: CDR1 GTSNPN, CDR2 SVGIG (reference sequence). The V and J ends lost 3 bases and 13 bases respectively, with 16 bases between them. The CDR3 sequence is CAWSRDYSGPLHF. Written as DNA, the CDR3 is TGTGCCTGGAGCCGGGACTACTCCGGCCCCCTCCACTTT.